What follows are 31 T cell receptor beta chains derived from one specimen sequenced in a study of T cell clonotyping in hematopoietic cell transplantation. Profiling relied on immunoSEQ multiplex PCR, and the TCRdb table lists in-frame clones only, not all of them. The sample carries about 16,000 clones, roughly nine tenths recorded once. Sample: peripheral blood mononuclear cells. These receptors originate from a man aged 50-59 years in good health. Some clones in this sample may be carry-over from other donors' samples.

The J gene is TRBJ1-1, the V gene TRBV9; no clear D gene. Trimming took off 0 bases at V and 3 bases at J, with 9 bases between the two ends. The germline V gene has CDR1 SGDLS and CDR2 YYNGEE. This CDR3 is built from 14 residues. This chain's CDR3 is CASSVEERYTEAFF. CDR3 DNA sequence: TGTGCCAGCAGCGTAGAGGAGAGGTACACTGAAGCTTTCTTT.

The chain joins TRBV4-1 to TRBJ2-7; 7 positions agree with TRBD2. Germline CDR1 MGHRA, CDR2 YSYEKL. The CDR3 covers 16 residues. V shed 1 base, J shed 0 bases, and the junction held 6 bases outside the gene matches. In DNA form, the CDR3 reads TGCGCCAGCAGCCAAGGAGAACTAGCGACCTCCTACGAGCAGTACTTC. This gives the protein CASSQGELATSYEQYF.

The V call is TRBV2, the J call TRBJ1-1; D not resolved. V lost 5 bases, J lost 5 bases, and 6 bases lay in between. This CDR3 is 11 amino acids long. The germline gives CDR1 SNHLY, CDR2 FYNNEI. CDR3 DNA sequence: TGTGCCAGCAGTCTAAGAACTGAAGCTTTCTTT. This encodes CASSLRTEAFF.

The chain is built from TRBV28 and TRBJ1-5; TRBD1 agrees at 7 bases. The V segment lost 5 bases and the J segment 5 bases; nucleotides outside the gene matches: 6. Germline V lookup: CDR1 MDHEN, CDR2 SYDVKM. This CDR3 contains 14 residues. Here the CDR3 reads CASSLTGRYQPQHF. In DNA, the CDR3 is TGTGCCAGCAGTCTGACAGGGAGATATCAGCCCCAGCATTTT.

The rearrangement joins TRBV7-6 to TRBJ1-2; D is possibly TRBD1 (6 bases). The germline V gene has CDR1 SGHVS and CDR2 FNYEAQ. The V end was cut by 3 bases, the J end by 8 bases, with 13 bases between. The CDR3 sequence is 13 residues long. This chain's CDR3 is CASSFRGGHGYTF. In DNA form, the CDR3 reads TGTGCCAGCAGCTTCCGGGGGGGGCACGGCTACACCTTC.

The genes are TRBV11-2 and TRBJ2-3; D not resolved. Germline V gene sequence: CDR1 SGHAT, CDR2 FQNNGV. This CDR3 spans 14 amino acids. V lost 5 bases and J 2 bases, leaving 11 bases between the germline ends. As DNA, the CDR3 is TGTGCCAGCAGCAGCCTGAGGCTCACAGATACGCAGTATTTT. Protein product: CASSSLRLTDTQYF.

This clone was seen once. The chain couples TRBV7-9 to TRBJ1-4; D is unclear. Germline CDR1 reads SEHNR; CDR2 reads FQNEAQ (reference sequence). Trimming took 2 bases from V and 6 from J, leaving 10 bases between them. The CDR3 runs to 14 residues. The CDR3: CASSLMSHDEKLFF. The CDR3 region has the DNA TGTGCCAGCAGCTTAATGTCCCATGATGAAAAACTGTTTTTT.

Notes on this clone: The conserved final phenylalanine or tryptophan is absent from the CDR3, which likely points to a read error. The limits of the CDR3 on the DNA are not certain, so only TCRdb's listed CDR3 is given. The chain links TRBV7-3 to TRBJ2-4; TRBD1, the table's D call, was not compared with the DNA. The CDR3 length equals 9 residues, ends included. Per germline, CDR1 SGHTA and CDR2 FQGTGA. The CDR3 protein is CASSSGHFS.

The CDR3 here is CASSFAGSGTEAFF. The CDR3 coding sequence is TGTGCCAGCAGTTTCGCGGGGTCTGGCACTGAAGCTTTCTTT. The chain recombines TRBV25-1 with TRBJ1-1; D unclear. The CDR3 is made up of 14 amino acids. V shed 5 bases and J shed 4 bases, with 14 bases lying between them. Looked up from germline, CDR1 is MGHDK and CDR2 is SYGVNS.

V and J are TRBV11-3 and TRBJ2-7; unclear D gene. Trimming removed 1 base at V and 5 bases at J, with 12 bases between. Germline V gene data show CDR1 as SGHNT and CDR2 as YENEEA. CDR3 size: 14 residues. CDR3 protein: CASSLGTLSHEQYF. CDR3 coding DNA: TGTGCCAGCAGCTTAGGGACCCTAAGCCACGAGCAGTACTTC.

The chain carries TRBV2 and TRBJ1-5, with a tentative D call TRBD1 (6 bases). V was shortened by 7 bases and J by 6 bases, with 19 bases between the two germline ends. The CDR3 spans 15 residues. Germline V gene sequence: CDR1 SNHLY, CDR2 FYNNEI. The CDR3 nucleotides read TGTGCCAGCACTTTTAGTCGGACAGCGTCTCAGCCCCAGCATTTT. Protein sequence: CASTFSRTASQPQHF.

This chain's CDR3 is CASSPGGRHSPLHF. For the CDR3, the DNA is TGTGCCAGCAGTCCAGGGGGCAGGCATTCACCCCTCCACTTT. The chain has TRBV28 and TRBJ1-6; 8 nucleotides match TRBD1. V shed 5 bases and J 8 bases; nucleotides not matched to a gene: 5. This CDR3 spans 14 amino acids. The V gene's germline CDR1 is MDHEN and CDR2 SYDVKM.

The V gene is TRBV6-5, the J gene TRBJ2-7; 8 bases match TRBD1. The CDR3 is 12 amino acids. The ends lost 6 bases at V and 7 bases at J; junction bases unmatched: 5. CDR1 MNHEY and CDR2 SVGAGI come from the germline V gene. CDR3 loop: CASSRQGREQYF. For the CDR3, the DNA is TGTGCCAGCAGCAGACAGGGGAGAGAGCAGTACTTC.

The rearrangement uses TRBV4-3 and TRBJ2-5; D may be TRBD1 (6 bases). The CDR3 runs 14 residues. Germline CDR1 LGHNA, CDR2 YSLEER. V lost 1 base and J lost 9, with 15 bases in between. The CDR3 spells CASSQGSQGSAQYF. The CDR3, as DNA: TGCGCCAGCAGCCAAGGGTCCCAGGGGTCGGCCCAGTACTTC.

The rearrangement joins TRBV6-4 to TRBJ1-6; TRBD1 might be the D (6 bases). CDR3 length equals 15 residues. CDR1 and CDR2 (germline): MRHNA, SNTAGT. Trimming stripped 3 bases from V and 7 bases from J, with 13 bases between. The DNA for the CDR3 is TGTGCCAGCAGTGAGATAGACAGGCCAAATTCACCCCTCCACTTT. Translation: CASSEIDRPNSPLHF.

This clone was seen only once. This chain joins TRBV5-6 and TRBJ1-4; no clear D. Germline CDR1 and CDR2: SGHDT and YYEEEE. Trimming cost V 4 bases and J 8 bases, with 15 bases left between them. The CDR3 spans 14 residues. CDR3: CASSIPGREEKLFF. The CDR3 DNA follows: TGTGCCAGCAGCATACCGGGGAGAGAGGAAAAACTGTTTTTT.

The chain is built from TRBV25-1 and TRBJ2-7, with D unclear. CDR3 length equals 14 residues. The V end lost 6 bases, the J end lost 0 bases, and 12 bases lay between the germline ends. CDR1 MGHDK and CDR2 SYGVNS come from the germline V gene. CDR3 sequence reads: CASRPHASSYEQYF. The CDR3 coding sequence is TGTGCCAGCAGGCCGCACGCAAGCTCCTACGAGCAGTACTTC.

The chain joins TRBV5-4 to TRBJ2-1, with D possibly TRBD2 on 5 matching bases. The CDR3 loop spans 14 amino acids. CDR1 is SGHNT, CDR2 YYREEE, per germline (reference sequence). V was pared by 0 bases and J by 8 bases, with 12 bases between. For the CDR3, the DNA is TGTGCCAGCAGCTTGGTAGGATTGAGGGATGAGCAGTTCTTC. This codes for CASSLVGLRDEQFF.

The chain has TRBV11-3 and TRBJ1-5, with D hard to call. Trimming took off 0 bases at V and 5 bases at J, with 5 bases between the two ends. The germline V gene has CDR1 SGHNT and CDR2 YENEEA. This CDR3 has 13 residues. CDR3 residues: CASSLDSDQPQHF. In DNA, the CDR3 is TGTGCCAGCAGCTTAGATAGTGATCAGCCCCAGCATTTT.

A few counts support this clone. The chain uses TRBV19 and TRBJ1-1; D is unclear. This CDR3 comprises 13 residues. The germline V gene has CDR1 LNHDA and CDR2 SQIVND (reference sequence). V lost 3 bases and J lost 4, with 9 bases in between. The CDR3 nucleotides read TGTGCCAGTAGTATCACCAGGCGCACTGAAGCTTTCTTT. It codes for CASSITRRTEAFF.

The V gene is TRBV7-2, the J gene TRBJ2-7; 7 bases align to TRBD2. The CDR3 has 14 residues. Unmatched junction bases numbered 4, after V lost 3 bases and J lost 2 bases. CDR1 and CDR2 from the germline V gene are SGHTA and FQGNSA. The CDR3: CASSLGLTPYEQYF. In DNA form, the CDR3 reads TGTGCCAGCAGCTTGGGACTAACCCCCTACGAGCAGTACTTC.

The chain uses TRBV25-1 and TRBJ1-2; 7 nucleotides line up with TRBD1. CDR1 MGHDK and CDR2 SYGVNS come from the germline V gene. This CDR3 is built from 15 residues. V shed 2 bases and J 3 bases; nucleotides not matched to a gene: 6. The CDR3 here is CASSEIGTVDYGYTF. CDR3 DNA sequence: TGTGCCAGCAGTGAAATTGGGACAGTGGACTATGGCTACACCTTC.

The chain couples TRBV28 to TRBJ2-7, with a tentative D call TRBD1 (6 bases). The length of the CDR3 is 14 residues. V gave up 7 bases and J gave up 4 bases, with 17 bases separating them. CDR1 and CDR2 from the germline V gene are MDHEN and SYDVKM. CDR3 nucleotides: TGTGCCAGCATCACCACAGGGCCTCCTTACGAGCAGTACTTC. Amino acids: CASITTGPPYEQYF.

J is TRBJ1-1 and V is TRBV27; no clear D. The CDR3 is made up of 13 amino acids. Germline-derived CDR1 and CDR2 are MNHEY and SMNVEV (reference sequence). Trimming removed 5 bases at V and 2 bases at J, with 9 bases between. CDR3 residues: CASSARGNTEAFF. DNA for the CDR3: TGTGCCAGCAGTGCTAGAGGAAACACTGAAGCTTTCTTT.

This sequence joins TRBV6-1 and TRBJ1-1, with D perhaps matching TRBD1 (6 bases). The CDR3 is made up of 11 amino acids. Per germline, CDR1 MNHNS and CDR2 SASEGT. Between the trimmed V and J ends, which lost 3 bases and 13 bases, there was a span of 12 bases. CDR3 in amino acids: CASSDRDTRFF. In DNA, the CDR3 is TGTGCCAGCAGTGACCGGGACACTCGTTTCTTT.

The chain is built from TRBV14 and TRBJ1-2; D is ambiguous. This CDR3 contains 14 residues. With 2 bases removed from V and 7 bases from J, the gap between germline ends came to 14 bases. The germline V gene encodes CDR1 SGHDN and CDR2 FVKESK. The CDR3 reads CASSQYWIGPGYTF. Here the CDR3 DNA reads TGTGCCAGCAGCCAATATTGGATCGGTCCTGGCTACACCTTC.

V usage is TRBV27 and J usage is TRBJ2-5; no clear D gene. The J call may be mistaken, given a closer DNA end match to TRBJ2-7. The CDR3 is 12 amino acids. The germline V gene encodes CDR1 MNHEY and CDR2 SMNVEV (reference sequence). As DNA, the CDR3 is TGTGCCAGCAGTTTATCGGGATACGAGCAGTACTTC. This encodes CASSLSGYEQYF.

The V and J genes are TRBV6-6 and TRBJ2-7; the D gene could be TRBD1 or TRBD2 (7 bases each). V was pared by 6 bases and J by 2 bases, with 17 bases between. Germline-derived CDR1 and CDR2 are MNHNY and SVGAGI (reference sequence). The CDR3 runs to 15 residues. The CDR3 coding sequence is TGTGCCAGCAGCCAAACGACAGGGACTACCTACGAGCAGTACTTC. Its translation: CASSQTTGTTYEQYF.

V usage is TRBV5-6 and J usage is TRBJ2-7; a weak D match, TRBD2 (5 bases). Germline lookup yields CDR1 SGHDT and CDR2 YYEEEE. Trimming took off 4 bases at V and 3 bases at J, with 11 bases between the two ends. The CDR3 is 13 amino acids. This CDR3 is CASSVASSYEQYF. The CDR3 nucleotides are TGTGCCAGCAGCGTAGCTAGCAGCTACGAGCAGTACTTC.

This clone was counted once. This chain connects TRBV9 to TRBJ1-2; D is uncertain. This CDR3 has 13 amino acids. The V gene lost 4 bases and the J gene lost 4 bases, with 11 bases spanning the gap. In germline, CDR1 is SGDLS, CDR2 YYNGEE. CDR3 residues: CASSRGSFYGYTF. The DNA of the CDR3 is TGTGCCAGCAGCCGAGGGTCCTTCTATGGCTACACCTTC.

The chain joins TRBV5-4 to TRBJ1-2, with a possible D match to TRBD1 (5 bases). With 4 bases removed from V and 2 bases from J, the gap between germline ends came to 12 bases. This CDR3 has 14 residues. CDR1 and CDR2 from the germline V gene are SGHNT and YYREEE (reference sequence). CDR3 loop: CASSPGVENYGYTF. The CDR3 region has the DNA TGTGCCAGCAGCCCGGGGGTCGAAAACTATGGCTACACCTTC.